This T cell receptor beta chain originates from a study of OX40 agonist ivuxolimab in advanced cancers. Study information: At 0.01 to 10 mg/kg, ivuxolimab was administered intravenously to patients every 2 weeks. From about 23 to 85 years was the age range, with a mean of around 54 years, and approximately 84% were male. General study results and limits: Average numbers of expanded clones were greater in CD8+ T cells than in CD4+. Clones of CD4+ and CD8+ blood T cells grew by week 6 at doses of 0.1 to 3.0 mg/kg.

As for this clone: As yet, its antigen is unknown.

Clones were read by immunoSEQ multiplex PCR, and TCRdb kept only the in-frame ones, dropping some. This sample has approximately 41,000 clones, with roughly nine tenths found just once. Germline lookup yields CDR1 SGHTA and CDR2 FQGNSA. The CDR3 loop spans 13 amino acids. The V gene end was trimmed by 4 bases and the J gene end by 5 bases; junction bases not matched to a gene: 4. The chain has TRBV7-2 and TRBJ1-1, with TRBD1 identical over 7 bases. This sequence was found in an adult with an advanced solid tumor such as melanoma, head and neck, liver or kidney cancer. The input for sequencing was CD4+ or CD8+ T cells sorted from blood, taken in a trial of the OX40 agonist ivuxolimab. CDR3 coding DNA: TGTGCCAGCAGCTCACAGGGGTGGACTGAAGCTTTCTTT. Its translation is CASSSQGWTEAFF.